Here is one T cell receptor (beta chain) with its context. In this sample, this clonotype turned up many times. What antigen it recognizes has not been identified. Qualities for individual bases were not recorded, and no much larger clone is one base off. The data derive from a study of early T cells in non-severe SARS-CoV-2 infection (dated by TCRdb to about 2021). In the study overall: Because TCR sequencing was done on bulk RNA from unsorted whole blood, the alpha and beta chains could not be paired. What the research found in general, with its limitations: VDJdb matching was skewed toward anti-spike CD8 responses and likely underestimated virus-specific expansions by missing private and CD4 specificities.

The library was built by means of 5' RACE. Sequencing used a NextSeq 500. In the TCR library protocol, unique molecular identifiers were attached to individual cDNA molecules to correct for PCR bias and sequencing error. TCR alpha and beta chains were both sequenced, and the abundances of alpha and beta sequences in each sample were closely correlated with each other. In the authors' own workflow: Decombinator V4 was used to annotate the V gene, J gene and CDR3 of the TCR sequences. TCRs were defined as expanded if a significant change between any two time points was detected under a Poisson model with p below 0.0001. Abundances of TCRs were expressed as counts per million after normalisation to the total number of TCRs sequenced in each sample. MAIT TCRs were defined by TRAV1-2 paired with TRAJ12, TRAJ20 or TRAJ33, and iNKT TCRs by TRAV10 paired with TRAJ18. VDJdb, accessed on 1 November 2021, was searched for TCRs annotated for CMV, EBV and SARS-CoV-2, and TCRs annotated for more than one antigen were excluded. Clones were called with MiXCR by TCRdb after fastp trimmed the public reads at Q25, and only in-frame beta chains were retained. A single entry per CDR3 protein holds the most common genes and DNA from its merged rows. These V and J calls originate from TCRdb's pipeline instead of the authors' own analysis. For this sample the table gives tens of thousands of distinct CDR3 sequences, of which around 6.1% were detected only once. Jointly, the top ten make up over 30% of the sample.

This was a case-control study nested in a cohort of healthcare workers in London, UK, who had nasopharyngeal swab PCR tests and blood samples taken every week. Healthcare workers were recruited during the week of the UK lockdown, between 23 and 31 March 2020, and followed weekly for up to roughly 15 weeks. A distance of 3 bases separates the germline ends of V and J, which lose 1 base and 4 bases respectively. Including cysteine and phenylalanine, the CDR3 has 12 amino acids. The entry retains the CDR3 DNA only, 36 bases that are in frame from base 1. Per the germline V gene, KGHSH is the CDR1 and LQKENI is the CDR2.

The source was whole blood, collected at baseline. The rearranged segments are TRBV18 and TRBJ2-3, with no confidently assigned D gene. This receptor was taken from an adult who was a healthcare worker with PCR-confirmed SARS-CoV-2 infection or an uninfected control (not recorded which). The CDR3 reads CASSPRADTQYF. The DNA sequence follows: TGTGCCAGCTCACCACGGGCAGATACGCAGTATTTT.